Below, one T cell receptor beta chain is given with its context. This clonotype was seen a few times. There is no known antigen for this receptor. No much larger clonotype is one base removed from it; base qualities were not supplied. This record comes from a study of T-cell memory formation after mild COVID-19 (dated by TCRdb to the early 2020s). For context, the study as a whole: Most TCR sequence clusters were specific to one of the two donors. In a couple of donors, T-cell clones that expanded and contracted after mild COVID-19 were tracked by sequencing TCRalpha and TCRbeta repertoires over time. Two young, previously healthy adult volunteers made up the cohort, one male and one female.

Sequencing was carried out with an Illumina NovaSeq 6000. Using 5'RACE with constant-segment primers, TCRalpha and TCRbeta cDNA libraries were constructed, with sample barcodes and unique molecular identifiers added in the process. RNA was extracted from every sample with Trizol reagent. The libraries were amplified in two PCR steps, and the second step added a second sample barcode and Illumina TruSeq adapters. The libraries were sequenced on an Illumina NovaSeq using 2 x 150 bp paired-end reads. As for how the authors treated the data: The reads were demultiplexed and collapsed into UMI-guided consensus sequences using migec v1.2.7. Using mixcr v2.1.11, UMI consensuses were aligned to TRA and TRB V and J templates and then assembled into clonotypes. A clonotype was counted as expanded or contracted only when both edgeR and NoisET called the clonotype significant, with the noise models trained on biological replicates. edgeR calls used a false discovery rate-adjusted p below 0.01 and a log2 fold-change threshold of 1. As an exploratory analysis of dynamics, max-normalized trajectories of the 1000 most abundant clonotypes were examined by PCA with hierarchical clustering. Separately sequenced CD4+ and CD8+ repertoires were used to assign the CD4 or CD8 phenotype of responding clones. TCRdb cleaned the public reads at Q25 with fastp, built clones with MiXCR and kept in-frame beta chains. Rows are unified per CDR3 protein, each entry keeping the most common DNA and genes. TCRdb, rather than the study authors, made the V and J calls. Here the sample has 350,000 to 400,000 distinct CDR3 sequences; over 13% occur a single time. About 20% of the sample is taken by the ten largest.

Results the study describes overall, beyond this receptor: From day 15 to 85, contracting clones showed balanced CD4/CD8 phenotypes, whereas a second wave of clones that expanded from day 15 to 37 leaned towards CD4+. The study included only a couple of mild cases, and larger cohorts that include severe cases with pre-infection samples were judged to be necessary. Some responding clones were detected in pre-infection memory, which suggested that pre-existing cross-reactive memory T cells had joined the SARS-CoV-2 response. The second-wave clones that peaked on day 37 were not confirmed to be SARS-CoV-2 specific. Contracting CD4+ clones turned up mainly in the CM and EM memory subsets, whereas EMRA was where CD8+ clones were enriched.

Ficoll-Paque density gradient centrifugation was the method used to isolate PBMCs. V is pruned by 4 bases and J by 6 bases, leaving 9 bases of the junction without a gene match. Sequences MGHRA (CDR1) and YSYEKL (CDR2) are obtained from the germline V gene. Including the terminal cysteine and phenylalanine, the CDR3 comprises 16 residues. Of the read, only the CDR3 DNA is kept; its 48 bases are in frame from base 1. The source material was PBMCs or a T cell subset sorted from them (not recorded which). Here the chain combines TRBV4-1 and TRBJ1-1, with 12 central nucleotides matching TRBD1. The TCR originated in a man in his late teens or twenties who had mild COVID-19 (a few samples of this study predate the infection). The sample titles of this study are shuffled in the database, so cell type and time point are left out; the donor was told from shared clones. CDR3 protein: CASSPGQGARSPEAFF. The DNA sequence is TGCGCCAGCAGCCCGGGACAGGGGGCGAGAAGTCCTGAAGCTTTCTTT.